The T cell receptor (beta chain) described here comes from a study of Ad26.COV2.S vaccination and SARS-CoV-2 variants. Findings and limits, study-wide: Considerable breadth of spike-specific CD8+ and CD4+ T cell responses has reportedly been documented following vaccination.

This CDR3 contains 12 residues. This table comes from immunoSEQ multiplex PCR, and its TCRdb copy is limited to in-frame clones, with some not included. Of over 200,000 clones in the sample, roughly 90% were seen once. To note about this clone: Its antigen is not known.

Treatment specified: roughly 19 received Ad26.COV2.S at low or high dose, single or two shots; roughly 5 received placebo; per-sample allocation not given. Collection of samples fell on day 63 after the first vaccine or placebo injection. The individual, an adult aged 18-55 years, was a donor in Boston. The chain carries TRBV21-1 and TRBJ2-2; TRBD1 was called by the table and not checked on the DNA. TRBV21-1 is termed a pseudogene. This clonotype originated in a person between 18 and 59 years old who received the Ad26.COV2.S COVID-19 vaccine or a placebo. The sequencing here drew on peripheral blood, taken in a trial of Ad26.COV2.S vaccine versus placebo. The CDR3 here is CASQGSYGELFF. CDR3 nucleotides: TGTGCCAGCCAGGGGTCCTACGGGGAGCTGTTTTTT.